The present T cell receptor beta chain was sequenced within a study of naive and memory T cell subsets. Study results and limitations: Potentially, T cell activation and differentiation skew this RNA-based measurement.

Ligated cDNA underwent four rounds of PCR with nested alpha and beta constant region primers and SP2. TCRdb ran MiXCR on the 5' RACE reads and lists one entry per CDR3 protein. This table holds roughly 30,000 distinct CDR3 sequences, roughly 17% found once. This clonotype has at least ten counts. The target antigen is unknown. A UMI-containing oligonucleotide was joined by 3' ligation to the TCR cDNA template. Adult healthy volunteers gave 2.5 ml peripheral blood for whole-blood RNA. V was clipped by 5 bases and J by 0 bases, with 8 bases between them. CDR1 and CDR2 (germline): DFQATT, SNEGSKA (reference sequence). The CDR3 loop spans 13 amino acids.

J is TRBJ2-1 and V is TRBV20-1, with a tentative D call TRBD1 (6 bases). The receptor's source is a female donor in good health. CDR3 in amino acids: CSAAQGSYNEQFF. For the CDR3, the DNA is TGCAGTGCTGCACAGGGCTCCTACAATGAGCAGTTCTTC.